The 29 T cell receptor beta chains below were found in one sample sequenced in a study of shared clonotypes between healthy human individuals. TCRdb's table, derived via immunoSEQ multiplex PCR, lists solely in-frame clones and lacks some. The table includes just over 2,000,000 clones, roughly 94% detected once. The specimen was naive CD4+ T cells sorted from blood. Subset of the sample: CD45RA+ positively selected. The receptors were gathered from a man between 18 and 35 years old in good health.

This clone is a singleton in its sample. The chain employs TRBV5-1 and TRBJ1-1; no firm D call. Germline V gene sequence: CDR1 SGHRS, CDR2 YFSETQ. This CDR3 is built from 14 residues. The V end was cut by 0 bases, the J end by 7 bases, with 13 bases between. The DNA for the CDR3 is TGCGCCAGCAGCTTGGTGTGGCAGAGTGTTGAAGCTTTCTTT. Its translation is CASSLVWQSVEAFF.

The count of this clone is one. V gene TRBV2 combines with J gene TRBJ2-5; the D gene is possibly TRBD1 (7 bases). This CDR3 region has 16 residues. Germline CDR1 reads SNHLY; CDR2 reads FYNNEI. Trimming removed 6 bases at V and 1 base at J, with 18 bases between. CDR3 in amino acids: CASSPHSGGTQETQYF. CDR3 nucleotides: TGTGCCAGCAGCCCCCACTCAGGGGGGACCCAAGAGACCCAGTACTTC. The full variable domain, with the rest looked up from reference TRBV2 and TRBJ2-5, is EPEVTQTPSHQVTQMGQEVILRCVPISNHLYFYWYRQILGQKVEFLVSFYNNEISEKSEIFDDQFSVERPDGSNFTLKIRSTKLEDSAMYFCASSPHSGGTQETQYFGPGTRLLVL.

The chain has TRBV7-9 and TRBJ1-1; 7 bases are shared with TRBD1. Germline CDR1 reads SEHNR; CDR2 reads FQNEAQ (reference sequence). The CDR3 sequence is 14 residues long. J gave up 7 bases and V 4 bases, and 9 bases lay outside the gene matches. The CDR3 region is CASSSLTGVGEAFF. The CDR3, as DNA: TGTGCCAGCAGCTCCCTAACAGGGGTCGGTGAAGCTTTCTTT.

V is TRBV28 and J is TRBJ1-5; TRBD1 agrees at 7 bases. There are 14 residues in the CDR3. Germline assignment: CDR1 MDHEN and CDR2 SYDVKM. Trimming at V came to 5 bases and at J to 1 base, leaving 2 bases not matched to a gene. The CDR3 spells CASSGGQSNQPQHF. The CDR3 DNA sequence: TGTGCCAGCAGTGGGGGACAGAGCAATCAGCCCCAGCATTTT. Supplemented by reference TRBV28 and TRBJ1-5, the full variable domain reads DVKVTQSSRYLVKRTGEKVFLECVQDMDHENMFWYRQDPGLGLRLIYFSYDVKMKEKGDIPEGYSVSREKKERFSLILESASTNQTSMYLCASSGGQSNQPQHFGDGTRLSIL.

The chain couples TRBV7-2 to TRBJ2-7; TRBD2 matches 11 bases. Germline trimming cut 6 bases from V and 4 bases from J; bases unmatched to any gene: 8. Germline-derived CDR1 and CDR2 are SGHTA and FQGNSA. This CDR3 spans 15 amino acids. The CDR3 DNA reads as TGTGCCAGCAGGCCTGCCGGGACTAGCGGTTACGAGCAGTACTTC. This translates into CASRPAGTSGYEQYF. Full variable domain (outside the CDR3, taken from reference TRBV7-2 and TRBJ2-7): GAGVSQSPSNKVTEKGKDVELRCDPISGHTALYWYRQSLGQGLEFLIYFQGNSAPDKSGLPSDRFSAERTGGSVSTLTIQRTQQEDSAVYLCASRPAGTSGYEQYFGPGTRLTVT.

Details on this clone: The same CDR3 is also encoded by other DNA sequences in this sample. This rearrangement joins TRBV18 to TRBJ2-7, with D possibly TRBD1 on 6 matching bases. V lost 3 bases, J lost 4 bases, and 10 bases lay in between. The germline gives CDR1 KGHSH, CDR2 LQKENI. The CDR3 is 13 residues long. CDR3 sequence (DNA): TGTGCCAGCTCACCGCAGGGGAATTACGAGCAGTACTTC. Its translation: CASSPQGNYEQYF. Supplemented by reference TRBV18 and TRBJ2-7, the full variable domain reads NAGVMQNPRHLVRRRGQEARLRCSPMKGHSHVYWYRQLPEEGLKFMVYLQKENIIDESGMPKERFSAEFPKEGPSILRIQQVVRGDSAAYFCASSPQGNYEQYFGPGTRLTVT.

This chain links TRBV28 with TRBJ1-2; unclear D gene. With 7 bases removed from V and 4 bases from J, the gap between germline ends came to 22 bases. The CDR3 covers 16 residues. Germline CDR1 reads MDHEN; CDR2 reads SYDVKM. The CDR3: CASNNIKGGNVYGYTF. Written as DNA, the CDR3 is TGTGCCAGCAATAACATAAAGGGAGGGAACGTCTATGGCTACACCTTC.

This clone has just one count. The rearrangement joins TRBV6-1 to TRBJ1-1; 10 bases are a match to TRBD1. This CDR3 contains 15 residues. J was trimmed by 0 bases and V by 6 bases; bases with no gene match: 4. Germline values: CDR1 MNHNS, CDR2 SASEGT. The CDR3 nucleotides read TGTGCCAGCAGGGACAGGGGGGTCATGAACACTGAAGCTTTCTTT. Amino acids: CASRDRGVMNTEAFF.

The chain links TRBV19 to TRBJ2-7; 10 bases map to TRBD2. The CDR3 is 14 residues long. The V segment lost 7 bases and the J segment 7 bases; nucleotides outside the gene matches: 10. Per the germline V gene, CDR1 is LNHDA and CDR2 is SQIVND (reference sequence). This chain's CDR3 is CASTETSGTGEQYF. The CDR3 nucleotides read TGTGCCAGTACTGAAACTAGCGGGACGGGGGAGCAGTACTTC.

This chain uses TRBV30 with TRBJ1-5; 9 positions agree with TRBD1. The CDR3 length is 14 residues. Germline CDR1 and CDR2: GTSNPN and SVGIG (reference sequence). The ends lost 2 bases at V and 7 bases at J; junction bases unmatched: 6. The CDR3 sequence: CAWSMGQGGQPQHF. The DNA for the CDR3 is TGTGCCTGGAGTATGGGACAGGGCGGGCAGCCCCAGCATTTT.

This clone has only one observation. The chain carries TRBV7-6 and TRBJ2-3; D possibly corresponds to TRBD2 (6 bases). Germline lookup yields CDR1 SGHVS and CDR2 FNYEAQ. The CDR3 totals 16 residues. Trimming left V 0 bases short and J 5 bases short, with 15 bases between. The CDR3 loop reads CASSLAGRGLEDTQYF. Written as DNA, the CDR3 is TGTGCCAGCAGCTTAGCGGGGCGGGGCTTGGAAGATACGCAGTATTTT.

This clone was seen a handful of times. V and J are TRBV28 and TRBJ2-7; D call uncertain. The germline V gene has CDR1 MDHEN and CDR2 SYDVKM. The V gene lost 7 bases and the J gene lost 13 bases, with 20 bases spanning the gap. The CDR3 spans 12 residues. Here the CDR3 DNA reads TGTGCCAGCAAACCTGCCGGGTCACACAACTACTTC. Its translation is CASKPAGSHNYF.

The chain joins TRBV6-1 to TRBJ1-2, with D possibly matching TRBD1 (6 bases). The germline V and J ends were trimmed by 4 bases and 4 bases, with 13 bases remaining between them. The germline CDR1 and CDR2 sequences are MNHNS and SASEGT. The length of the CDR3 is 14 residues. CDR3 loop: CASSARDIGYGYTF. The CDR3 DNA is TGTGCCAGCAGTGCCCGGGACATAGGCTATGGCTACACCTTC.

The chain is built from TRBV13 and TRBJ1-1, with D uncertain. This CDR3 comprises 13 residues. V lost 6 bases and J lost 4, with 12 bases in between. The germline V gene has CDR1 PRHDT and CDR2 FYEKMQ (reference sequence). The CDR3 is CASRVPHSTEAFF. CDR3 sequence (DNA): TGTGCCAGCAGAGTCCCCCATAGCACTGAAGCTTTCTTT. Filled out from reference TRBV13 and TRBJ1-1, the complete variable domain reads AAGVIQSPRHLIKEKRETATLKCYPIPRHDTVYWYQQGPGQDPQFLISFYEKMQSDKGSIPDRFSAQQFSDYHSELNMSSLELGDSALYFCASRVPHSTEAFFGQGTRLTVV.

V usage is TRBV10-3 and J usage is TRBJ2-2; D is unresolved. CDR3 size: 13 residues. Looked up from germline, CDR1 is ENHRY and CDR2 is SYGVKD. Trimming stripped 8 bases from V and 3 bases from J, with 10 bases between. The CDR3: CAILPDHTGELFF. The CDR3 nucleotides read TGTGCCATCCTCCCAGACCACACCGGGGAGCTGTTTTTT.

Points on this clone: Other DNA variants within this sample encode the same CDR3. The chain has TRBV9 and TRBJ2-3, with 14 nucleotides matching TRBD2. The CDR3 loop spans 15 amino acids. Germline V gene sequence: CDR1 SGDLS, CDR2 YYNGEE. Unmatched junction bases numbered 2, after V lost 4 bases and J lost 4 bases. This chain's CDR3 is CASSLGLAGADTQYF. For the CDR3, the DNA is TGTGCCAGCAGCCTGGGACTAGCGGGGGCAGATACGCAGTATTTT.

The chain is built from TRBV7-2 and TRBJ2-7, with D unresolved. Trimming pared 5 bases from V and 6 bases from J, leaving 8 bases between. Per germline, CDR1 SGHTA and CDR2 FQGNSA. The CDR3 extends over 11 amino acids. CDR3 sequence: CASSAAIEQYF. In DNA, the CDR3 is TGTGCCAGCAGCGCAGCTATCGAGCAGTACTTC.

The chain couples TRBV2 to TRBJ2-7; possible D gene TRBD1, 5 bases. Germline CDR1 is SNHLY and CDR2 is FYNNEI. V gave up 6 bases and J gave up 1 base, with 25 bases separating them. The CDR3 has 18 amino acids. CDR3 sequence reads: CASSYRSVTLLGSYEQYF. The CDR3 nucleotides read TGTGCCAGCAGCTACAGGAGCGTGACTCTTCTGGGGTCCTACGAGCAGTACTTC.

The chain's CDR3 is CAIGQLGTNEKLFF. The CDR3 bases are TGTGCCATCGGGCAACTGGGGACTAATGAAAAACTGTTTTTT. The chain carries TRBV10-3 and TRBJ1-4; D not certain. CDR1 and CDR2 from the germline V gene are ENHRY and SYGVKD. Trimming took off 8 bases at V and 2 bases at J, with 12 bases between the two ends. The CDR3 runs 14 residues.

The chain links TRBV13 to TRBJ2-7; the D gene is possibly TRBD1 (5 bases). The germline V and J ends were trimmed by 2 bases and 1 base, with 9 bases remaining between them. Germline CDR1 is PRHDT and CDR2 is FYEKMQ (reference sequence). The CDR3 contains 14 residues. In nucleotides, the CDR3 is TGTGCCAGCAGCTTACTACAGGATTCCTACGAGCAGTACTTC. Translated: CASSLLQDSYEQYF.

This clone appeared once. J is TRBJ1-5 and V is TRBV21-1; the table's D call TRBD1 went unverified against the DNA. TRBV21-1 is marked as a pseudogene. The CDR3 loop spans 16 amino acids. CDR3 in amino acids: CASSTPEGTGCKPQHF. The CDR3 nucleotides are TGTGCCAGCAGCACCCCCGAGGGGACAGGCTGTAAGCCCCAGCATTTT.

V and J are TRBV6-5 and TRBJ1-2; TRBD1 agrees at 9 bases. The ends lost 6 bases at V and 4 bases at J; junction bases unmatched: 6. From germline, CDR1 is MNHEY and CDR2 SVGAGI. CDR3 size: 14 residues. Written as DNA, the CDR3 is TGTGCCAGCAGATCGGGACAGGGTCGCTATGGCTACACCTTC. Translating it yields CASRSGQGRYGYTF.

The V call is TRBV7-2, the J call TRBJ2-1, with 8 bases identical to TRBD2. The junction had 8 bases not matched to a gene; V was cut back by 2 bases and J by 8 bases. Germline V CDR1 and CDR2: SGHTA, FQGNSA. There are 15 residues in the CDR3. Written as DNA, the CDR3 is TGTGCCAGCAGCTTATTCTCTGGGACTAGTTATGAGCAGTTCTTC. This codes for CASSLFSGTSYEQFF.

The chain employs TRBV18 and TRBJ2-1, with 9 bases identical to TRBD2. Germline V gene data show CDR1 as KGHSH and CDR2 as LQKENI. The ends lost 6 bases at V and 5 bases at J; junction bases unmatched: 5. This CDR3 region has 14 residues. The CDR3 spells CASSSTSGNNEQFF. The CDR3 DNA reads TGTGCCAGCTCGTCGACTAGCGGTAACAATGAGCAGTTCTTC.

CDR3 bases: TGTGCCAGCAGTTACAAGGTCGGCGGGGAAAAACTGTTTTTT. This codes for CASSYKVGGEKLFF. The chain couples TRBV6-5 to TRBJ1-4; no clear D gene. Germline CDR1 is MNHEY and CDR2 is SVGAGI. V lost 2 bases, J lost 8 bases, and 12 bases lay in between. The CDR3 runs to 14 residues.

The chain couples TRBV7-8 to TRBJ1-5; D gene ambiguous. Germline CDR1 is SGHVS and CDR2 is FQNEAQ. Trimming shortened V by 5 bases and J by 6 bases, and 14 bases separated the two germline ends. The CDR3 consists of 14 residues. The CDR3 protein is CASSAATSRQPQHF. DNA of the CDR3: TGTGCCAGCAGCGCAGCCACCTCCCGTCAGCCCCAGCATTTT.

V is TRBV5-1 and J is TRBJ2-7, with D possibly called TRBD1 or TRBD2 (5 bases each). The length of the CDR3 is 15 residues. The V end lost 7 bases, the J end lost 1 base, and 18 bases lay between the germline ends. Germline CDR1 reads SGHRS; CDR2 reads YFSETQ. CDR3 in amino acids: CASGVDSWGSYEQYF. As DNA, the CDR3 is TGCGCCAGCGGGGTGGACTCCTGGGGGTCCTACGAGCAGTACTTC.

The chain recombines TRBV28 with TRBJ2-3; 7 bases match TRBD1. The CDR3 extends over 13 amino acids. V dropped 7 bases and J dropped 2; count of bases not matched to a gene: 3. Germline V lookup: CDR1 MDHEN, CDR2 SYDVKM. CDR3 amino acids: CASTQGDTDTQYF. CDR3 sequence (DNA): TGTGCCAGCACGCAGGGGGACACAGATACGCAGTATTTT. Full variable domain (rest looked up from reference TRBV28 and TRBJ2-3): DVKVTQSSRYLVKRTGEKVFLECVQDMDHENMFWYRQDPGLGLRLIYFSYDVKMKEKGDIPEGYSVSREKKERFSLILESASTNQTSMYLCASTQGDTDTQYFGPGTRLTVL.

A single count supports this clone. The gene calls are TRBV5-1 and TRBJ2-5; D unresolved. The CDR3 has 12 residues. The V end was cut by 3 bases, the J end by 7 bases, with 10 bases between. Germline-derived CDR1 and CDR2 are SGHRS and YFSETQ. CDR3 protein: CASSSETGTQYF. CDR3 sequence (DNA): TGCGCCAGCAGCTCTGAGACGGGGACCCAGTACTTC.